One sample yielded the 19 T cell receptor beta chains listed below, sequenced in a study of response to subunit inactivated influenza vaccine. Each CDR3 protein is one row after TCRdb ran MiXCR on the RT-PCR reads. The sample contains roughly 650,000 distinct CDR3 sequences, approximately 14% of which appear only once. Sample: PBMCs from blood, taken 14 to 15 days before vaccination. The receptors were gathered from a man between 45 and 60 years old who received an inactivated influenza vaccine.

The rearrangement uses TRBV6-5 and TRBJ2-7, with D maybe TRBD2 (6 bases). Per germline, CDR1 MNHEY and CDR2 SVGAGI. V was pared by 9 bases and J by 7 bases, with 16 bases between. The CDR3 runs 12 residues. The CDR3 sequence is CASRTAGGEQYF. The CDR3 region has the DNA TGTGCCAGTAGGACGGCCGGGGGTGAGCAGTACTTC.

A few counts support this clonotype. The V and J genes are TRBV10-3 and TRBJ2-1, with D unresolved. Germline V gives CDR1 ENHRY, CDR2 SYGVKD. Between the trimmed V and J ends, which lost 3 bases and 6 bases, there was a span of 3 bases. The length of the CDR3 is 11 residues. The CDR3 sequence: CAISERNEQFF. CDR3 nucleotide sequence: TGTGCCATCAGTGAACGCAATGAGCAGTTCTTC.

The chain has TRBV7-6 and TRBJ1-3; 9 nucleotides align to TRBD1. This CDR3 spans 15 amino acids. V shed 3 bases, J shed 4 bases, and the junction held 4 bases outside the gene matches. Germline V gives CDR1 SGHVS, CDR2 FNYEAQ. This chain's CDR3 is CASSLEGQGGNTIYF. The CDR3 nucleotides read TGTGCCAGCAGCTTGGAGGGACAGGGAGGAAACACCATATATTTT.

The chain is built from TRBV20-1 and TRBJ1-4, with TRBD1 matching 7 bases. This CDR3 is 15 amino acids long. Trimming cost V 3 bases and J 8 bases; bases outside gene matches: 12. The germline CDR1 and CDR2 sequences are DFQATT and SNEGSKA (reference sequence). CDR3 protein: CSARVAGTEREKLFF. The DNA for the CDR3 is TGCAGTGCTAGGGTAGCCGGGACAGAAAGGGAAAAACTGTTTTTT.

The chain combines TRBV28 with TRBJ2-7, with no clear D. The CDR3 covers 13 residues. The germline V gene encodes CDR1 MDHEN and CDR2 SYDVKM. V dropped 3 bases and J dropped 2 bases, with 8 bases sitting between them. For the CDR3, the DNA is TGTGCCAGCAGTTTGCACGGACCCTACGAGCAGTACTTC. Its protein product is CASSLHGPYEQYF.

Only a few counts were recorded for this clonotype. J is TRBJ2-5 and V is TRBV4-1, with D perhaps TRBD2 (5 bases). CDR3 length: 14 amino acids. Trimming removed 0 bases at V and 6 bases at J, with 11 bases between. Germline assignment: CDR1 MGHRA and CDR2 YSYEKL. For the CDR3, the DNA is TGCGCCAGCAGCCAAGAGTTAGCGTTAAAGACCCAGTACTTC. This translates into CASSQELALKTQYF.

The gene calls are TRBV7-9 and TRBJ2-7, with 11 bases that match TRBD1. CDR1 is SEHNR, CDR2 FQNEAQ, per germline (reference sequence). V gave up 5 bases and J gave up 5 bases; unmatched junction bases: 11. CDR3 length: 16 residues. The CDR3 reads CASSAVKPGQGDEQYF. CDR3 DNA: TGTGCCAGCAGCGCAGTTAAACCGGGACAGGGGGACGAGCAGTACTTC.

This clonotype was picked up a small number of times. The chain couples TRBV6-5 to TRBJ2-7; 7 bases fit TRBD2. Trimming at V came to 3 bases and at J to 0 bases, leaving 2 bases not matched to a gene. This CDR3 has 14 residues. CDR1 and CDR2 (germline): MNHEY, SVGAGI. This chain's CDR3 is CASSYGTTSYEQYF. CDR3 sequence (DNA): TGTGCCAGCAGTTATGGGACTACCTCCTACGAGCAGTACTTC.

The rearrangement uses TRBV7-7 and TRBJ2-1, with 15 bases that match TRBD2. Germline loops: CDR1 SSHAT, CDR2 FNYEAQ (reference sequence). The V segment lost 5 bases and the J segment 7 bases; nucleotides outside the gene matches: 6. CDR3 length: 16 amino acids. CDR3 in amino acids: CASSPIGLAGGNEQFF. The CDR3 bases are TGTGCCAGCAGCCCCATAGGACTAGCGGGAGGGAATGAGCAGTTCTTC.

J is TRBJ2-2 and V is TRBV12-3 or TRBV12-4, with D tentatively TRBD2 (6 bases). The CDR3 consists of 17 residues. Trimming pared 6 bases from V and 0 bases from J, leaving 17 bases between. The CDR3 DNA is TGTGCCAGCAGACCCAGGGCGGGGCTCTCGAACACCGGGGAGCTGTTTTTT. Amino acids: CASRPRAGLSNTGELFF.

V is TRBV5-1 and J is TRBJ2-5; D is unclear. V was clipped by 4 bases and J by 5 bases, with 9 bases between them. The germline gives CDR1 SGHRS, CDR2 YFSETQ. The length of the CDR3 is 12 residues. The CDR3 here is CASSQNMETQYF. The CDR3 DNA reads as TGCGCCAGCAGCCAAAACATGGAGACCCAGTACTTC.

The chain recombines TRBV12-3 or TRBV12-4 with TRBJ2-5; no clear D. This CDR3 region has 14 residues. Trimming took off 6 bases at V and 4 bases at J, with 15 bases between the two ends. The CDR3 DNA sequence: TGTGCCAGCAGAGAGACACGGCAGGTAGAGACCCAGTACTTC. Translation: CASRETRQVETQYF.

This clonotype was detected only a few times. The J gene is TRBJ2-7, the V gene TRBV11-2; D unclear. Trimming cost V 1 base and J 6 bases, with 19 bases left between them. Per germline, CDR1 SGHAT and CDR2 FQNNGV. This CDR3 region has 16 residues. CDR3 loop: CASSLADPPSFFEQYF. CDR3 DNA: TGTGCCAGCAGCTTAGCAGACCCACCCTCCTTTTTCGAGCAGTACTTC.

In this sample, this clonotype turned up a few times. V usage is TRBV5-1 and J usage is TRBJ1-1; D gene ambiguous. The germline V and J ends were trimmed by 1 base and 4 bases, with 8 bases remaining between them. This CDR3 is 13 amino acids long. Germline-derived CDR1 and CDR2 are SGHRS and YFSETQ. In DNA, the CDR3 is TGCGCCAGCAGCTTGCAATGGGGCACTGAAGCTTTCTTT. Translating it yields CASSLQWGTEAFF. Looking up the rest from reference TRBV5-1 and TRBJ1-1 gives the full variable domain: KAGVTQTPRYLIKTRGQQVTLSCSPISGHRSVSWYQQTPGQGLQFLFEYFSETQRNKGNFPGRFSGRQFSNSRSEMNVSTLELGDSALYLCASSLQWGTEAFFGQGTRLTVV.

This clonotype showed up just a few times. This sequence joins TRBV28 and TRBJ2-2; 13 nucleotides agree with TRBD2. CDR1 and CDR2 (germline): MDHEN, SYDVKM. V trimming: 4 bases; J trimming: 0 bases; junction bases outside the gene matches: 5. The CDR3 runs 18 residues. CDR3 nucleotides: TGTGCCAGCAGTTACCGGGGACTAGCGGGGCCGAACACCGGGGAGCTGTTTTTT. It codes for CASSYRGLAGPNTGELFF.

V usage is TRBV6-1 and J usage is TRBJ1-5; TRBD1 might be the D (5 bases). The CDR3 contains 14 residues. The V end was cut by 5 bases, the J end by 3 bases, with 11 bases between. CDR1 is MNHNS and CDR2 is SASEGT in the germline V gene. CDR3: CASSLDTANQPQHF. The CDR3 DNA reads as TGTGCCAGCAGTCTGGACACGGCCAATCAGCCCCAGCATTTT.

The V gene is TRBV3-1, the J gene TRBJ2-6; D gene uncertain. This CDR3 is 16 amino acids long. Germline-derived CDR1 and CDR2 are LGHDT and YNNKEL (reference sequence). The V and J ends lost 1 base and 0 bases respectively, with 7 bases between them. The CDR3 reads CASSQVFRSGANVLTF. The CDR3 region has the DNA TGTGCCAGCAGCCAAGTCTTCCGCTCTGGGGCCAACGTCCTGACTTTC.

V and J are TRBV6-5 and TRBJ1-2, with D tentatively TRBD1 (5 bases). Trimming removed 2 bases at V and 2 bases at J, with 12 bases between. Germline-derived CDR1 and CDR2 are MNHEY and SVGAGI. This CDR3 region has 15 residues. This chain's CDR3 is CASSYVWAGNYGYTF. The CDR3 DNA is TGTGCCAGCAGTTACGTTTGGGCAGGGAACTATGGCTACACCTTC.

This clonotype was observed a few times. The V gene is TRBV6-2 or TRBV6-3, the J gene TRBJ2-7; maybe TRBD2 (6 bases). The V gene lost 10 bases and the J gene lost 0 bases, with 13 bases spanning the gap. Germline assignment: CDR1 MNHEY and CDR2 SVGEGT. The length of the CDR3 is 13 residues. In DNA, the CDR3 is TGTGCCACGGATGGCGGGGTCTCCTACGAGCAGTACTTC. Its translation: CATDGGVSYEQYF.